Given below is one T cell receptor beta chain in context. Its antigen is not known. This CDR3 spans 13 amino acids. Trimming stripped 5 bases from V and 4 bases from J, with 11 bases between. The germline gives CDR1 SGHNT, CDR2 YENEEA. The entry originates in a study of immune evolution from preneoplasia to lung adenocarcinoma. Study-level information: HLA loss of heterozygosity: 6% to 7.5% AIS, around 16% MIA, about 35% ADC, none AAH.

Sequenced by immunoSEQ multiplex PCR; TCRdb stores in-frame clones only, minus some. The table lists roughly 15,000 clones, approximately 83% of them singletons. The study's findings and limits: From normal lung to invasive adenocarcinoma, top clone frequencies appeared to decrease. Highest clonality occurred in KRAS-mutant, not EGFR-mutant or double wild-type, nodules.

This sequence originates from an older donor with lung adenocarcinoma. Sequencing was performed on FFPE lung adenocarcinoma in situ tissue. The rearrangement uses TRBV11-3 and TRBJ1-1; D is ambiguous. The CDR3 reads CASSPDRGTEAFF. The CDR3 DNA sequence: TGTGCCAGCAGCCCGGACCGGGGCACTGAAGCTTTCTTT.